Listed here are 13 T cell receptor beta chains from one sample, sequenced in a study of OX40 agonist ivuxolimab in advanced cancers. Clones were sequenced by immunoSEQ multiplex PCR, and TCRdb holds only the in-frame ones, with some missing. This sample has roughly 92,000 clones, with approximately 84% found just once. This sample comprised CD4+ or CD8+ T cells sorted from blood, obtained in a trial of the OX40 agonist ivuxolimab. These receptors were obtained from an adult with an advanced solid tumor such as melanoma, head and neck, liver or kidney cancer.

This chain joins TRBV9 and TRBJ2-1; the match to TRBD1 covers 8 bases. The CDR3 has 14 amino acids. Germline-derived CDR1 and CDR2 are SGDLS and YYNGEE. V was pared by 2 bases and J by 9 bases, with 7 bases of the junction left unmatched. The CDR3 DNA reads as TGTGCCAGCAGCGTCACCGGACAGGGTGGTGAGCAGTTCTTC. It yields the protein CASSVTGQGGEQFF.

This sequence joins TRBV18 and TRBJ2-1; D uncertain. The germline V gene has CDR1 KGHSH and CDR2 LQKENI. CDR3 size: 13 residues. Trimming removed 3 bases at V and 5 bases at J, with 8 bases between. The CDR3 coding sequence is TGTGCCAGCTCACCCCAGGTTGACAATGAGCAGTTCTTC. It specifies CASSPQVDNEQFF.

The chain recombines TRBV9 with TRBJ1-1; 8 positions match TRBD1. Germline V CDR1 and CDR2: SGDLS, YYNGEE. Germline trimming cut 2 bases from V and 6 bases from J; bases unmatched to any gene: 3. CDR3 length: 13 amino acids. CDR3 region: CASSVTGGAEAFF. The CDR3 DNA sequence: TGTGCCAGCAGCGTCACAGGGGGGGCTGAAGCTTTCTTT.

CDR3 sequence reads: CASSFGLTGELFF. The CDR3 DNA reads as TGTGCCAGCAGCTTTGGGCTTACCGGGGAGCTGTTTTTT. The chain carries TRBV11-3 and TRBJ2-2; no reliable D call. V lost 3 bases to trimming and J lost 5 bases, with 7 bases between them. The CDR3 is 13 residues long. Germline values: CDR1 SGHNT, CDR2 YENEEA.

This clone was recorded only once. The V and J genes are TRBV11-2 and TRBJ1-4; TRBD1 is a possible D gene (5 bases). Between the trimmed V and J ends, which lost 3 bases and 5 bases, there was a span of 13 bases. Germline lookup yields CDR1 SGHAT and CDR2 FQNNGV. CDR3 length: 15 amino acids. CDR3 DNA sequence: TGTGCCAGCAGCTTCGGCCAGGGTTGGAATGAAAAACTGTTTTTT. It codes for CASSFGQGWNEKLFF.

The sample holds a few counts of this clone. This chain links TRBV6-5 with TRBJ1-2, with 7 bases aligning to TRBD1. V gave up 4 bases and J gave up 2 bases; unmatched junction bases: 10. This CDR3 has 16 residues. CDR1 MNHEY and CDR2 SVGAGI come from the germline V gene. As DNA, the CDR3 is TGTGCCAGCAGTTCTAGGCGACAGGGTGGGAACTATGGCTACACCTTC. As protein: CASSSRRQGGNYGYTF.

The J gene is TRBJ1-5, the V gene TRBV12-5; D is undetermined. With 6 bases removed from V and 4 bases from J, the gap between germline ends came to 16 bases. Germline values: CDR1 LGHNT, CDR2 FRNRAP. There are 15 residues in the CDR3. CDR3 region: CASGDWAGGNQPQHF. CDR3 coding DNA: TGTGCTAGTGGGGATTGGGCAGGAGGGAATCAGCCCCAGCATTTT.

The genes are TRBV2 and TRBJ2-1; D is unresolved. The CDR3 contains 11 residues. Germline V gene sequence: CDR1 SNHLY, CDR2 FYNNEI. V was cut by 7 bases and J by 4 bases, with 5 bases left in between. CDR3 DNA sequence: TGTGCCAGCAAAGATTACAATGAGCAGTTCTTC. Its protein is CASKDYNEQFF.

The count of this clone is one. V usage is TRBV2 and J usage is TRBJ2-2; tentative D call: TRBD1 (5 bases). V shed 0 bases and J shed 8 bases, with 13 bases lying between them. Germline lookup yields CDR1 SNHLY and CDR2 FYNNEI. CDR3 length equals 15 residues. CDR3 residues: CASSEAKGARGELFF. As DNA, the CDR3 is TGTGCCAGCAGTGAAGCGAAAGGGGCTCGGGGGGAGCTGTTTTTT.

The gene calls are TRBV4-1 and TRBJ2-7; a possible D gene is TRBD2 (5 bases). The germline V gene encodes CDR1 MGHRA and CDR2 YSYEKL. V gave up 3 bases and J gave up 0 bases, with 15 bases separating them. The CDR3 sequence is 16 residues long. In DNA, the CDR3 is TGCGCCAGCAGCCAGGGAGTTGTGGGCTCCTCCTACGAGCAGTACTTC. This gives the protein CASSQGVVGSSYEQYF.

The J gene is TRBJ2-7, the V gene TRBV19, with D maybe TRBD1 (6 bases). CDR1 is LNHDA and CDR2 is SQIVND in the germline V gene (reference sequence). This CDR3 has 14 amino acids. The ends were cut back, 5 bases at V and 2 bases at J, with 13 bases in the middle. CDR3 residues: CASSGGRSPYEQYF. The CDR3 nucleotides read TGTGCCAGTAGTGGGGGCAGGAGTCCCTACGAGCAGTACTTC.

The V and J genes are TRBV5-1 and TRBJ1-6, with 7 bases identical to TRBD1. The V gene's germline CDR1 is SGHRS and CDR2 YFSETQ. Trimming took 4 bases from V and 7 from J; bases not matched to a gene: 5. The CDR3 runs to 14 residues. The CDR3 nucleotides are TGCGCCAGCAGCATTACAGGGGTAAATTCACCCCTCCACTTT. This gives the protein CASSITGVNSPLHF.

The chain couples TRBV11-2 to TRBJ2-5; 8 bases fit TRBD2. V trimming: 3 bases; J trimming: 5 bases; junction bases outside the gene matches: 5. Germline CDR1 SGHAT, CDR2 FQNNGV. The CDR3 length is 14 residues. The DNA of the CDR3 is TGTGCCAGCAGCTTGCCGACTAGCGTGGAGACCCAGTACTTC. Its protein is CASSLPTSVETQYF.